The 3 T cell receptor beta chains given below trace back to one sample, sequenced in a study of blood T cell repertoires in COVID-19. The method was immunoSEQ multiplex PCR; TCRdb's version includes in-frame clones alone and lacks a portion of them. The sample lists about 310,000 clones, about nine tenths occurring once. Sequences were obtained from PBMCs or T cells enriched from blood (not recorded which). Every receptor here comes from a woman younger than 30 who had recovered from COVID-19.

The rearrangement links TRBV6-5 to TRBJ1-2; a possible D gene is TRBD1 (5 bases). Trimming pared 8 bases from V and 7 bases from J, leaving 23 bases between. Germline assignment: CDR1 MNHEY and CDR2 SVGAGI. There are 15 residues in the CDR3. CDR3 region: CASVSIDGGYSGYTF. CDR3 bases: TGTGCCAGCGTCTCCATCGACGGGGGTTATTCTGGCTACACCTTC.

The chain uses TRBV4-2 and TRBJ1-6; TRBD1 agrees at 8 bases. Losses at the gene ends were 0 bases for V and 8 bases for J; bases not matched to a gene: 12. The CDR3 is 18 amino acids. Germline CDR1 and CDR2: LGHNA and YNFKEQ. The CDR3 reads CASSQDTLTGTGYSPLHF. DNA of the CDR3: TGTGCCAGCAGCCAAGATACGCTCACCGGGACAGGCTATTCACCCCTCCACTTT.

The rearrangement uses TRBV18 and TRBJ2-7, with TRBD2 identical over 11 bases. The CDR3 is 14 amino acids. Germline CDR1 KGHSH, CDR2 LQKENI. V lost 3 bases to trimming and J lost 3 bases; unmatched junction nucleotides: 1. The CDR3 coding sequence is TGTGCCAGCTCACCGGGACTAGCGGTCTACGAGCAGTACTTC. It encodes CASSPGLAVYEQYF.